This T cell receptor beta chain was captured by sequencing in a study of technical replicates of blood from a handful of donors. Libraries were prepared by immunoSEQ multiplex PCR; TCRdb keeps only in-frame clonotypes and omits some of them. The table records 50,000 or so clones, more than 85% of them present only once. Sequences were obtained from PBMCs. The clonotype originates from a human donor in good health. Some clones in this sample may be carry-over from other donors' samples.

The DNA of the CDR3 is TGTGCCAGCAGCCGGAATTCAGGGGAAAATTACAATGAGCAGTTCTTC. Residues: CASSRNSGENYNEQFF. The chain employs TRBV5-6 and TRBJ2-1, with a weak D call TRBD1 (6 bases). V dropped 4 bases and J dropped 4 bases, with 18 bases sitting between them. This CDR3 has 16 residues. CDR1 SGHDT and CDR2 YYEEEE come from the germline V gene.